This T cell receptor beta chain was sequenced in a study of shared clonotypes between healthy human individuals. This was a deep-level run. Authors' processing steps: Junction-only sequences produced by ImmunoSEQ had no quality scores, so filtering differed. The protocol was immunoSEQ multiplex PCR, while the TCRdb copy is restricted to in-frame clones and leaves out a portion. Clone size and V and J calls were adopted from that table, with D and trimming inferred from the DNA. The table has under 600,000 clones, 98% seen once; the top ten hold 0.3%. Study-level points and caveats: An expected dependence of interdonor clonotype sharing on sequencing depth was noted. Sampling involved blood alone; tissue repertoires likely differ.

This clone was counted once. Antigen unknown. CD45RO-negative cells were positively selected for CCR7, leaving out terminally differentiated effector memory CD45RA+ cells. Sample: naive CD8+ T cells sorted from blood. This TCR derives from a man aged 25-45 years in good health.

The CDR3 region has the DNA TGTGCCAGCAGCTTAACAGGGAACACAGATACGCAGTATTTT. Translation gives CASSLTGNTDTQYF. The chain employs TRBV28 and TRBJ2-3, with a tentative D call TRBD1 (6 bases). This CDR3 region has 14 residues. Trimming pared 6 bases from V and 2 bases from J, leaving 12 bases between. Germline lookup yields CDR1 MDHEN and CDR2 SYDVKM.